This TCR beta chain derives from a study of cytomegalovirus exposure and HLA in healthy donors. General study results and limits: Available immune exposure information covered CMV serostatus only.

The J segment lost 4 bases and the V segment lost 4 bases, leaving 11 bases of the junction unmatched. Germline V gene data show CDR1 as SGHRS and CDR2 as YFSETQ. The CDR3 runs to 16 residues. Worth noting for this clone: The target antigen is unknown.

The PCR employed 60 Vbeta primers together with 13 Jbeta primers. Assay: immunoSEQ multiplex PCR; the TCRdb copy retains only in-frame clones and omits some. The sample includes approximately 170,000 clones, roughly 80% of them seen just once. Sequencing was done on a sample of PBMCs. This TCR derives from a male donor in good health and CMV-seronegative. The chain combines TRBV5-1 with TRBJ1-2, with TRBD1 identical over 9 bases. The CDR3 sequence: CASSPGPGQGFYGYTF. The CDR3 DNA follows: TGCGCCAGCAGCCCCGGTCCGGGACAGGGCTTCTATGGCTACACCTTC.